Shown below are 19 T cell receptor beta chains from a single sample sequenced in a study of T cell responses to AZD1222 COVID-19 vaccine. Sequencing used immunoSEQ multiplex PCR; TCRdb keeps in-frame clones, though not all of them. The repertoire holds 80,000 to 130,000 clones, with around nine tenths as singletons. The sequences come from peripheral blood, collected on day 0 of AZD1222 vaccination. The receptors originated from an adult in good health.

In DNA, the CDR3 is TGCGCCAGCAGCGAGACAGGTGACGGTTCACCCCTCCACTTT. Translation: CASSETGDGSPLHF. This chain uses TRBV5-1 with TRBJ1-6; perhaps TRBD1 as D (6 bases). This CDR3 has 14 residues. Trimming took off 4 bases at V and 9 bases at J, with 14 bases between the two ends. CDR1 SGHRS and CDR2 YFSETQ come from the germline V gene.

The V gene is TRBV10-1, the J gene TRBJ1-1; no reliable D call. Trimming stripped 7 bases from V and 1 base from J, with 10 bases between. The CDR3 has 13 amino acids. Per the germline V gene, CDR1 is WNHNN and CDR2 is SYGVQD (reference sequence). The CDR3 nucleotides are TGCGCCAGCAAGCGTCGTGAGAACACTGAAGCTTTCTTT. Its protein is CASKRRENTEAFF.

A remark on this clone: Other DNA sequences in this specimen translate into the identical CDR3. The V and J genes are TRBV5-1 and TRBJ2-7; 8 bases line up with TRBD1. The CDR3 extends over 13 amino acids. Trimming took 2 bases from V and 3 from J; bases not matched to a gene: 1. Looked up from germline, CDR1 is SGHRS and CDR2 is YFSETQ. The CDR3: CASSLDRGYEQYF. CDR3 coding DNA: TGCGCCAGCAGCTTAGACAGGGGCTACGAGCAGTACTTC. Supplemented by reference TRBV5-1 and TRBJ2-7, the full variable domain reads KAGVTQTPRYLIKTRGQQVTLSCSPISGHRSVSWYQQTPGQGLQFLFEYFSETQRNKGNFPGRFSGRQFSNSRSEMNVSTLELGDSALYLCASSLDRGYEQYFGPGTRLTVT.

The sample holds one count of this clone. The chain couples TRBV5-1 to TRBJ1-4; TRBD1 might be the D (5 bases). Germline lookup yields CDR1 SGHRS and CDR2 YFSETQ. CDR3 length: 17 amino acids. With 0 bases removed from V and 8 bases from J, the gap between germline ends came to 20 bases. CDR3: CASSLALLGTVEEKLFF. DNA for the CDR3: TGCGCCAGCAGCTTGGCTCTTTTAGGGACGGTGGAGGAAAAACTGTTTTTT.

The rearrangement uses TRBV7-3 and TRBJ2-6; tentative D call: TRBD1 (5 bases). Germline CDR1 is SGHTA and CDR2 is FQGTGA. The V and J ends lost 5 bases and 2 bases respectively, with 10 bases between them. This CDR3 has 15 residues. CDR3 in DNA: TGTGCCAGCAGCCCCTCGACAGCTGGGGCCAACGTCCTGACTTTC. Translated, it gives CASSPSTAGANVLTF.

This clone was counted between two and nine times. The chain joins TRBV11-1 to TRBJ2-1, with 8 bases aligning to TRBD1. The CDR3 spans 16 residues. The germline V gene encodes CDR1 SGHAT and CDR2 FQDESV (reference sequence). After removal of 5 bases from V and 7 bases from J, the junction contained 13 bases not matched to a gene. The CDR3 is CASSQRSRTGWNEQFF. The CDR3 nucleotides are TGTGCCAGCAGCCAGAGGTCCCGGACAGGGTGGAATGAGCAGTTCTTC.

This chain joins TRBV5-8 and TRBJ2-1, with TRBD1 matching over 7 bases. The germline gives CDR1 SGHTS, CDR2 YDEGEE. The CDR3 spans 15 residues. J lost 4 bases, V lost 2 bases, and 6 bases had no gene match. Written as DNA, the CDR3 is TGTGCCAGCAGCTTTACAGGGGCCTTTTACAATGAGCAGTTCTTC. It yields the protein CASSFTGAFYNEQFF.

The chain employs TRBV6-1 and TRBJ1-5, with 8 nucleotides matching TRBD1. Per germline, CDR1 MNHNS and CDR2 SASEGT. The CDR3 is 16 residues long. Trimming at V came to 4 bases and at J to 2 bases, leaving 7 bases not matched to a gene. The CDR3 DNA sequence: TGTGCCAGCAGTGCAAGGACAGGGACTGGCAATCAGCCCCAGCATTTT. Translation gives CASSARTGTGNQPQHF.

The chain recombines TRBV3-1 (or the pseudogene TRBV3-2) with TRBJ1-4; a weak D match, TRBD1 (5 bases). V was cut by 4 bases and J by 5 bases, with 14 bases left in between. There are 15 residues in the CDR3. From germline, CDR1 is LGHDT and CDR2 YNNKEL (reference sequence). CDR3 amino acids: CASSPGADWNEKLFF. The CDR3 nucleotides read TGTGCCAGCAGCCCCGGGGCGGATTGGAATGAAAAACTGTTTTTT.

The chain has TRBV7-9 and TRBJ2-1, with a weak D call TRBD1 (6 bases). Trimming took off 7 bases at V and 9 bases at J, with 13 bases between the two ends. The germline gives CDR1 SEHNR, CDR2 FQNEAQ (reference sequence). This CDR3 has 12 amino acids. As DNA, the CDR3 is TGTGCCAGCACCACAGGGTACGGTGAGCAGTTCTTC. Protein: CASTTGYGEQFF.

This clone was counted a few times. V and J are TRBV6-6 and TRBJ1-1; no clear D. V lost 7 bases and J lost 0, with 9 bases in between. CDR3 length: 13 amino acids. Germline V gene lookup returns CDR1 MNHNY and CDR2 SVGAGI (reference sequence). The CDR3 is CASTPSVNTEAFF. DNA for the CDR3: TGTGCCAGCACGCCCAGCGTGAACACTGAAGCTTTCTTT.

V is TRBV5-1 and J is TRBJ1-6, with D unresolved. V was clipped by 0 bases and J by 5 bases, with 12 bases between them. CDR3 length equals 16 residues. Germline-derived CDR1 and CDR2 are SGHRS and YFSETQ. The CDR3 loop is CASSLGAGFNNSPLHF. CDR3 DNA: TGCGCCAGCAGCTTGGGGGCCGGGTTCAATAATTCACCCCTCCACTTT.

The gene calls are TRBV4-1 and TRBJ1-5; D is possibly TRBD1 (5 bases). V lost 4 bases and J 0 bases, leaving 25 bases between the germline ends. This CDR3 has 20 residues. Germline V lookup: CDR1 MGHRA, CDR2 YSYEKL. The CDR3 loop reads CASSRSPPGANRYSNQPQHF. The CDR3, as DNA: TGCGCCAGCAGCCGATCCCCGCCCGGGGCAAACCGCTATAGCAATCAGCCCCAGCATTTT.

V is TRBV19 and J is TRBJ2-5; D possibly corresponds to TRBD1 (5 bases). V was pared by 3 bases and J by 1 base, with 12 bases between. Germline V gives CDR1 LNHDA, CDR2 SQIVND (reference sequence). The CDR3 consists of 15 residues. CDR3 amino acids: CASSISVTAQETQYF. In nucleotides, the CDR3 is TGTGCCAGTAGTATTAGTGTGACAGCCCAAGAGACCCAGTACTTC.

The chain carries TRBV29-1 and TRBJ2-3, with 7 bases lining up with TRBD2. Germline CDR1 reads SQVTM; CDR2 reads ANQGSEA. The V and J ends lost 1 base and 4 bases, in that order; junction bases with no gene match: 14. This CDR3 has 17 residues. DNA of the CDR3: TGCAGCGTTGAAGGTCTCCTAAGCGGGACTTTCGCAGATACGCAGTATTTT. As protein: CSVEGLLSGTFADTQYF.

The genes are TRBV18 and TRBJ2-7; D not resolved. Germline V CDR1 and CDR2: KGHSH, LQKENI. The CDR3 is made up of 15 amino acids. Deletions cut 1 base from V and 0 bases from J, with 10 bases between. This CDR3 is CASSPQDISSYEQYF. The DNA for the CDR3 is TGTGCCAGCTCACCACAAGATATCAGCTCCTACGAGCAGTACTTC.

The chain couples TRBV28 to TRBJ1-3; D remains unclear. This CDR3 is 11 amino acids long. Germline-derived CDR1 and CDR2 are MDHEN and SYDVKM. The V and J ends lost 6 bases and 4 bases respectively, with 4 bases between them. The CDR3 bases are TGTGCCAGCAGCCCCGGAAACACCATATATTTT. Encoded protein: CASSPGNTIYF. Supplemented by reference TRBV28 and TRBJ1-3, the full variable domain reads DVKVTQSSRYLVKRTGEKVFLECVQDMDHENMFWYRQDPGLGLRLIYFSYDVKMKEKGDIPEGYSVSREKKERFSLILESASTNQTSMYLCASSPGNTIYFGEGSWLTVV.

The chain joins TRBV7-9 to TRBJ2-7; tentative D call: TRBD1 (6 bases). The germline V gene has CDR1 SEHNR and CDR2 FQNEAQ (reference sequence). V lost 4 bases to trimming and J lost 0 bases, with 13 bases between them. The CDR3 loop spans 15 amino acids. Written as DNA, the CDR3 is TGTGCCAGCAGCTGGGGAGACAGGCCCTCCTACGAGCAGTACTTC. It is translated as CASSWGDRPSYEQYF.

The V call is TRBV5-1, the J call TRBJ1-1; D remains ambiguous. Trimming pared 6 bases from V and 4 bases from J, leaving 16 bases between. Germline V CDR1 and CDR2: SGHRS, YFSETQ. The CDR3 spans 14 residues. CDR3 in amino acids: CASTPTSQSTEAFF. The CDR3 DNA is TGCGCCAGCACCCCGACAAGTCAGTCCACTGAAGCTTTCTTT.